Following are 8 T cell receptor beta chains from one sample sequenced in a study of STAT5B mutations in CD4+ large granular lymphocyte leukemia. TCRdb's table, derived via immunoSEQ multiplex PCR, lists solely in-frame clones and lacks some. Of about 36,000 clones in the sample, around 72% were seen once. Sequenced input: CD4+ T cells from blood buffy coats. The receptors shown here come from a human donor in good health.

This chain links TRBV19 with TRBJ1-3; 8 bases map to TRBD1. The CDR3 spans 17 residues. J gave up 0 bases and V 5 bases, and 9 bases lay outside the gene matches. In germline, CDR1 is LNHDA, CDR2 SQIVND (reference sequence). The CDR3 sequence is CASSHLSDRDSGNTIYF. The CDR3 DNA reads as TGTGCCAGTAGTCATCTATCGGACAGGGACTCTGGAAACACCATATATTTT.

The chain is built from TRBV6-5 and TRBJ2-7, with TRBD1 matching 10 bases. This CDR3 region has 15 residues. The V segment lost 2 bases and the J segment 7 bases; nucleotides outside the gene matches: 8. The V gene's germline CDR1 is MNHEY and CDR2 SVGAGI. The CDR3 region has the DNA TGTGCCAGCAGTTACGTTAGACAGGGGGCGGGTGAGCAGTACTTC. This translates into CASSYVRQGAGEQYF.

The chain employs TRBV5-1 and TRBJ2-5, with TRBD2 as a possible D gene (6 bases). Germline-derived CDR1 and CDR2 are SGHRS and YFSETQ. CDR3 length: 13 residues. Trimming cost V 7 bases and J 5 bases, with 15 bases left between them. CDR3 residues: CASQYRDSETQYF. Here the CDR3 DNA reads TGCGCCAGCCAATACCGGGACTCGGAGACCCAGTACTTC.

The CDR3 loop reads CASSRDRGFFNEQYF. In DNA form, the CDR3 reads TGTGCCAGCAGCCGGGACAGGGGTTTTTTCAACGAGCAGTACTTC. The chain carries TRBV5-6 and TRBJ2-7; 10 nucleotides agree with TRBD1. Trimming cost V 4 bases and J 5 bases; bases outside gene matches: 9. CDR3 length: 15 amino acids. Per the germline V gene, CDR1 is SGHDT and CDR2 is YYEEEE.

The V call is TRBV4-1, the J call TRBJ2-7, with D perhaps matching TRBD2 (5 bases). V shed 3 bases and J shed 1 base, with 7 bases lying between them. The CDR3 has 13 amino acids. The germline CDR1 and CDR2 sequences are MGHRA and YSYEKL. The CDR3 DNA reads as TGCGCCAGCAGCCAGACTACGTCCTACGAGCAGTACTTC. This translates into CASSQTTSYEQYF.

The CDR3 coding sequence is TGCAGCGTCCGACCCACAGGCACAGATACGCAGTATTTT. It yields the protein CSVRPTGTDTQYF. This rearrangement joins TRBV29-1 to TRBJ2-3; D is undetermined. The V gene's germline CDR1 is SQVTM and CDR2 ANQGSEA. There are 13 residues in the CDR3. The V end was cut by 6 bases, the J end by 1 base, with 11 bases between.

This clone was picked up a small number of times. This CDR3 reads CASSGQATSGANVLTF. The CDR3 DNA sequence: TGTGCCAGCAGTGGACAGGCCACCTCTGGGGCCAACGTCCTGACTTTC. V gene TRBV2 combines with J gene TRBJ2-6, with D possibly TRBD1 on 6 matching bases. V lost 4 bases and J 0 bases, leaving 10 bases between the germline ends. The length of the CDR3 is 16 residues. Germline V lookup: CDR1 SNHLY, CDR2 FYNNEI.

The gene calls are TRBV4-1 and TRBJ1-1, with D possibly being TRBD1 (5 bases). The CDR3 is made up of 15 amino acids. V was clipped by 3 bases and J by 3 bases, with 14 bases between them. Looked up from germline, CDR1 is MGHRA and CDR2 is YSYEKL. CDR3: CASSHRDAVYTEAFF. CDR3 bases: TGCGCCAGCAGCCACAGGGACGCCGTATACACTGAAGCTTTCTTT.